This T cell receptor gamma chain was sequenced during a study of gamma-delta chains in newborns, infants, children. Background on the study: Innate gammadelta T cells reportedly expand polyclonally right after birth, driven by microbial exposure, per the title.

A remark on this clone: This specimen includes other DNA sequences encoding the same CDR3.

Trimming at V came to 1 base and at J to 7 bases, leaving 7 bases not matched to a gene. The germline gives CDR1 GITISATS, CDR2 ISYDGTV (reference sequence). This CDR3 region has 17 residues. With CATT, TCRdb re-called clones from the reads. The repertoire consists of about 1,300 gamma-chain clones, with 66% occurring once and the leading ten covering over 25%. This chain uses TRGV9 with TRGJP. TCRdb records no J gene; here it was assigned by comparing the DNA to germline. The source of this sequence is a child who was a newborn, infant or young child, either healthy, febrile or measles-vaccinated (not recorded which). Source material: blood. DNA for the CDR3: TGTGCCTTGTGGGAGGTTGGGGGGGAGTTGGGCAAAAAAATCAAGGTATTT. Translated: CALWEVGGELGKKIKVF.